This entry describes one T cell receptor (beta chain). Its specificity is unknown. This record belongs to a study of T cell responses to AZD1222 COVID-19 vaccine. Study-level findings and limits: Among vaccine-associated CD4 TCRs, coverage spanned spike, with dominance at 160-218 and 743-854. Repertoire sampling happened only post peak T cell response.

V was pared by 4 bases and J by 4 bases, with 14 bases between. Germline V gives CDR1 SGDLS, CDR2 YYNGEE. CDR3 length: 14 residues. Here immunoSEQ multiplex PCR was the method, and the copy in TCRdb shows in-frame clones only, minus some. The sample consists of about 140,000 clones, over 75% of them appearing once. The clonotype was recovered from an adult in good health. The sequencing used peripheral blood, collected on day 0 of AZD1222 vaccination. The V and J genes are TRBV9 and TRBJ1-1; no firm D call. CDR3 DNA sequence: TGTGCCAGCAGCCCCCGGAGCTTGAGCACTGAAGCTTTCTTT. This encodes CASSPRSLSTEAFF.